This T cell receptor (beta chain) was recovered during a study of T cell repertoires in cytomegalovirus infection. Study-wide findings and caveats: It was HLA-C-restricted CMV-specific TCR beta clonotypes that dominated the response ex vivo.

Note on this clonotype: Its antigen remains unknown.

V lost 8 bases and J lost 1, with 17 bases in between. Germline V gives CDR1 LNHDA, CDR2 SQIVND (reference sequence). The CDR3 runs to 15 residues. MiXCR, run by TCRdb on the reads, gives a single entry per CDR3 protein. The repertoire holds roughly 500,000 distinct CDR3 sequences, with 16% as singletons. This rearrangement joins TRBV19 to TRBJ1-1; D not certain. This TCR derives from a human donor in good health (CMV status not recorded). Some clones in this sample may be carry-over from other donors' samples. The sample taken for sequencing was CD8+ T cells from PBMCs. CDR3 in amino acids: CASLEGRLGNTEAFF. The DNA of the CDR3 is TGTGCCAGTTTGGAGGGCCGCCTTGGGAACACTGAAGCTTTCTTT.